This TCR beta chain derives from a study of T cells after somatic rescue of genetic block. V gave up 2 bases and J gave up 1 base, with 2 bases separating them. The CDR3 is made up of 12 amino acids. Per the germline V gene, CDR1 is SGHNT and CDR2 is YYREEE (reference sequence). Assay used: immunoSEQ multiplex PCR; TCRdb lists only in-frame clones, some missing. Of 45,000 to 70,000 clones listed, about 96% are singletons. Source material: peripheral blood mononuclear cells (PBMCs). The clonotype comes from a child under two years old. This chain links TRBV5-4 with TRBJ2-3; unclear D gene. The CDR3 DNA reads TGTGCCAGCAGCTTCGGCACAGATACGCAGTATTTT. This codes for CASSFGTDTQYF. Full variable domain (remainder filled in from reference TRBV5-4 and TRBJ2-3): ETGVTQSPTHLIKTRGQQVTLRCSSQSGHNTVSWYQQALGQGPQFIFQYYREEENGRGNFPPRFSGLQFPNYSSELNVNALELDDSALYLCASSFGTDTQYFGPGTRLTVL.